The clone carrying this T cell receptor beta chain was found a few times. Its target is not known. TCRdb re-derived calls from the reads in MiXCR, one entry per CDR3 protein. The sample lists hundreds of thousands of distinct CDR3 sequences, roughly 30% occurring once. This sample is part of a study of T cell repertoires in cytomegalovirus infection. General observations from the study: HLA-C-restricted CMV-specific TCR beta clonotypes were dominant in the ex vivo response.

V was trimmed by 5 bases and J by 0 bases, leaving 10 bases between them. This CDR3 contains 15 residues. CDR1 and CDR2 from the germline V gene are LNHDA and SQIVND (reference sequence). This sequence was found in a human donor in good health (CMV status not recorded). Some clones in this sample may be carry-over from other donors' samples. The V gene is TRBV19, the J gene TRBJ1-4; perhaps TRBD1 as D (5 bases). The material sequenced was PBMCs. CDR3 bases: TGTGCCAGTAGTGGGGGTGCCGCAACTAATGAAAAACTGTTTTTT. Translated: CASSGGAATNEKLFF.